This passage covers 24 T cell receptor beta chains from one sample sequenced in a study of graft-versus-host responses after intestinal transplantation. These receptors lack a known antigen. Libraries were prepared by immunoSEQ multiplex PCR; TCRdb keeps only in-frame clonotypes and omits some of them. The sample yields approximately 60,000 clones, approximately 91% seen once. Sequences were derived from unstimulated CD8+ T cells sorted from spleen or lymph node cells, sampled before transplant. The receptors here all came from a human donor who was the organ donor for an intestinal transplant.

The chain recombines TRBV11-1 with TRBJ2-7; a possible D gene is TRBD1 (5 bases). Trimming shortened V by 5 bases and J by 0 bases, and 11 bases separated the two germline ends. The CDR3 runs to 14 residues. Germline V gives CDR1 SGHAT, CDR2 FQDESV (reference sequence). DNA for the CDR3: TGTGCCAGCAGCACCGGTGGGGCCTCCTACGAGCAGTACTTC. Its translation: CASSTGGASYEQYF.

The rearrangement joins TRBV7-3 to TRBJ2-3, with D maybe TRBD2 (6 bases). Per germline, CDR1 SGHTA and CDR2 FQGTGA. Trimming removed 2 bases from V and 2 bases from J, with 23 bases in between. The CDR3 has 19 amino acids. CDR3 nucleotide sequence: TGTGCCAGCAGCTTAGACCGGAGCGGGCCTCGTAGCTTCACAGATACGCAGTATTTT. It is translated as CASSLDRSGPRSFTDTQYF. Using reference TRBV7-3 and TRBJ2-3 for the parts outside the CDR3, the full variable domain is GAGVSQTPSNKVTEKGKYVELRCDPISGHTALYWYRQSLGQGPEFLIYFQGTGAADDSGLPNDRFFAVRPEGSVSTLKIQRTERGDSAVYLCASSLDRSGPRSFTDTQYFGPGTRLTVL.

The CDR3 DNA follows: TGTGCCAGCTCACCCGGGACTTTGACGTACAATGAGCAGTTCTTC. Its protein product is CASSPGTLTYNEQFF. J is TRBJ2-1 and V is TRBV18; TRBD2 might be the D (6 bases). Germline CDR1 reads KGHSH; CDR2 reads LQKENI. The CDR3 is made up of 15 amino acids. V was shortened by 3 bases and J by 4 bases, with 13 bases between the two germline ends.

CDR3 in DNA: TGCGCCAGCAGCCAAGAAGACAGGGATTCCTACGAGCAGTACTTC. Amino acids: CASSQEDRDSYEQYF. V usage is TRBV4-3 and J usage is TRBJ2-7, with TRBD1 matching over 7 bases. The CDR3 loop spans 15 amino acids. The ends lost 0 bases at V and 1 base at J; junction bases unmatched: 3. Germline V gene data show CDR1 as LGHNA and CDR2 as YSLEER.

J is TRBJ2-1 and V is TRBV6-5, with TRBD1 matching 7 bases. Germline V gives CDR1 MNHEY, CDR2 SVGAGI. This CDR3 is 14 amino acids long. J lost 3 bases, V lost 5 bases, and 4 bases had no gene match. CDR3 sequence (DNA): TGTGCCAGCAGTATCGACAGGGTCTACAATGAGCAGTTCTTC. It is translated as CASSIDRVYNEQFF.

The V and J genes are TRBV2 and TRBJ2-2; no definite D call. Looked up from germline, CDR1 is SNHLY and CDR2 is FYNNEI. Trimming removed 1 base from V and 7 bases from J, with 16 bases in between. This CDR3 spans 16 amino acids. The CDR3 DNA reads as TGTGCCAGCAGTGAAGTCGGCACCCAGTCGGGCGGGGAGCTGTTTTTT. Encoded protein: CASSEVGTQSGGELFF.

The chain is built from TRBV27 and TRBJ2-7, with 8 bases identical to TRBD1. CDR1 and CDR2 from the germline V gene are MNHEY and SMNVEV (reference sequence). Trimming at V came to 8 bases and at J to 0 bases, leaving 9 bases not matched to a gene. The CDR3 is 15 residues long. The CDR3 DNA is TGTGCCAGCGGCGAACAGGGGGTAAGCTCCTACGAGCAGTACTTC. This codes for CASGEQGVSSYEQYF.

The rearrangement joins TRBV28 to TRBJ2-1; a possible D gene is TRBD1 (5 bases). Germline CDR1 reads MDHEN; CDR2 reads SYDVKM. The CDR3 sequence is 16 residues long. Trimming removed 2 bases at V and 0 bases at J, with 11 bases between. The CDR3 here is CASSLTGSSSYNEQFF. CDR3 nucleotide sequence: TGTGCCAGCAGTTTAACAGGCTCAAGCTCCTACAATGAGCAGTTCTTC.

DNA for the CDR3: TGTGCCAGCAGTGAACTGGAGGGCCCATCTGGAAACACCATATATTTT. Its protein is CASSELEGPSGNTIYF. The chain has TRBV6-1 and TRBJ1-3; D uncertain. Trimming cost V 2 bases and J 1 base, with 12 bases left between them. This CDR3 is built from 16 residues. Germline V CDR1 and CDR2: MNHNS, SASEGT.

V and J are TRBV2 and TRBJ1-1; the D is unclear. The CDR3 contains 15 residues. Germline V lookup: CDR1 SNHLY, CDR2 FYNNEI. Between the trimmed V and J ends, which lost 3 bases and 0 bases, there was a span of 11 bases. The chain's CDR3 is CASSEMRQMNTEAFF. In nucleotides, the CDR3 is TGTGCCAGCAGTGAGATGCGGCAGATGAACACTGAAGCTTTCTTT. The full variable domain, rest sourced from reference TRBV2 and TRBJ1-1, is EPEVTQTPSHQVTQMGQEVILRCVPISNHLYFYWYRQILGQKVEFLVSFYNNEISEKSEIFDDQFSVERPDGSNFTLKIRSTKLEDSAMYFCASSEMRQMNTEAFFGQGTRLTVV.

This chain uses TRBV13 with TRBJ2-7; weak D call: TRBD2 (6 bases). Germline V lookup: CDR1 PRHDT, CDR2 FYEKMQ (reference sequence). Between the trimmed V and J ends, which lost 5 bases and 3 bases, there was a span of 14 bases. There are 14 residues in the CDR3. The DNA of the CDR3 is TGTGCCAGCAGCCCCGCGGGGAACCGCTACGAGCAGTACTTC. Residues: CASSPAGNRYEQYF.

This chain links TRBV7-2 with TRBJ2-1; 16 bases fit TRBD2. Trimming removed 4 bases from V and 3 bases from J; junction bases left unmatched: 9. This CDR3 has 19 residues. Germline CDR1 and CDR2: SGHTA and FQGNSA. The CDR3 sequence: CASSSTGLAGGPLYNEQFF. The CDR3 nucleotides are TGTGCCAGCAGCTCAACGGGACTAGCGGGAGGGCCTCTCTACAATGAGCAGTTCTTC.

The chain uses TRBV5-4 and TRBJ2-3; 9 nucleotides agree with TRBD2. Germline CDR1 and CDR2: SGHNT and YYREEE (reference sequence). This CDR3 contains 20 residues. The V and J ends lost 1 base and 0 bases, in that order; junction bases with no gene match: 15. The CDR3 sequence: CASSLFEFGAGGFSTDTQYF. CDR3 nucleotide sequence: TGTGCCAGCAGCTTGTTTGAGTTCGGAGCGGGAGGATTTAGCACAGATACGCAGTATTTT.

This rearrangement joins TRBV15 to TRBJ2-4, with a possible D match to TRBD2 (5 bases). This CDR3 is built from 17 residues. The germline V gene has CDR1 LNHNV and CDR2 YYDKDF (reference sequence). V lost 3 bases to trimming and J lost 1 base, with 16 bases between them. The CDR3 bases are TGTGCCACCAGCAGCGATCGGGGTGGATGGGCCAAAAACATTCAGTACTTC. Amino acids: CATSSDRGGWAKNIQYF.

The V gene is TRBV7-6, the J gene TRBJ2-2; TRBD2 aligns across 14 bases. Germline-derived CDR1 and CDR2 are SGHVS and FNYEAQ. V shed 5 bases and J 4 bases; nucleotides not matched to a gene: 12. This CDR3 contains 19 residues. The CDR3 sequence is CASSIPGLAGVGGTGELFF. The CDR3 DNA reads TGTGCCAGCAGCATACCGGGACTAGCGGGAGTGGGGGGCACCGGGGAGCTGTTTTTT.

The chain has TRBV7-8 and TRBJ2-7, with D tentatively TRBD2 (5 bases). CDR3 length equals 14 residues. Per the germline V gene, CDR1 is SGHVS and CDR2 is FQNEAQ. Trimming pared 1 base from V and 3 bases from J, leaving 10 bases between. Here the CDR3 reads CASSLGGQDYEQYF. The CDR3 DNA sequence: TGTGCCAGCAGCTTAGGAGGGCAGGACTACGAGCAGTACTTC.

This rearrangement joins TRBV7-9 to TRBJ2-5, with 7 bases identical to TRBD2. Germline V gives CDR1 SEHNR, CDR2 FQNEAQ (reference sequence). After removal of 5 bases from V and 5 bases from J, the junction contained 8 bases not matched to a gene. The CDR3 covers 14 residues. The CDR3 DNA follows: TGTGCCAGCAGCCCGGGGGGATCTAGGGAGACCCAGTACTTC. This sequence encodes CASSPGGSRETQYF.

The chain couples TRBV11-1 to TRBJ2-7, with 8 nucleotides matching TRBD1. V lost 5 bases, J lost 3 bases, and 6 bases stayed unmatched. The CDR3 runs to 14 residues. Germline CDR1 and CDR2: SGHAT and FQDESV (reference sequence). The CDR3 region is CASSERQGFYEQYF. The CDR3 nucleotides are TGTGCCAGCAGCGAACGACAGGGGTTCTACGAGCAGTACTTC. Full variable domain (outside the CDR3, taken from reference TRBV11-1 and TRBJ2-7): EAEVAQSPRYKITEKSQAVAFWCDPISGHATLYWYRQILGQGPELLVQFQDESVVDDSQLPKDRFSAERLKGVDSTLKIQPAELGDSAMYLCASSERQGFYEQYFGPGTRLTVT.

The gene calls are TRBV5-4 and TRBJ2-1; 9 bases map to TRBD2. The CDR3 extends over 17 amino acids. The junction had 16 bases not matched to a gene; V was cut back by 4 bases and J by 8 bases. The germline V gene encodes CDR1 SGHNT and CDR2 YYREEE (reference sequence). The DNA of the CDR3 is TGTGCCAGCAGCCCCCCTCCGAGTAGCGGGAGAGGTGATGAGCAGTTCTTC. Its translation: CASSPPPSSGRGDEQFF.

The chain has TRBV7-9 and TRBJ2-1; 7 bases line up with TRBD2. The CDR3 runs to 17 residues. The ends lost 4 bases at V and 5 bases at J; junction bases unmatched: 14. CDR1 is SEHNR and CDR2 is FQNEAQ in the germline V gene (reference sequence). The CDR3 DNA is TGTGCCAGCAGCTCAACCGCGGGGCTAGCGGATAACAATGAGCAGTTCTTC. Encoded protein: CASSSTAGLADNNEQFF.

This clone has a single count. The chain employs TRBV4-1 and TRBJ2-5, with D tentatively TRBD1 (6 bases). The V end lost 0 bases, the J end lost 0 bases, and 17 bases lay between the germline ends. Germline V gene lookup returns CDR1 MGHRA and CDR2 YSYEKL. The CDR3 spans 18 residues. In DNA form, the CDR3 reads TGCGCCAGCAGCCAAGATCGTAGGTGGCAGGGGCACCAAGAGACCCAGTACTTC. Amino acids: CASSQDRRWQGHQETQYF.

The chain employs TRBV4-3 and TRBJ2-1, with 7 bases identical to TRBD1. Germline values: CDR1 LGHNA, CDR2 YSLEER. After removal of 5 bases from V and 1 base from J, the junction contained 5 bases not matched to a gene. The CDR3 is made up of 15 amino acids. The CDR3 is CASSGDRASYNEQFF. The DNA for the CDR3 is TGCGCCAGCAGCGGCGACAGGGCATCCTACAATGAGCAGTTCTTC.

J is TRBJ1-5 and V is TRBV4-3; D is ambiguous. Germline lookup yields CDR1 LGHNA and CDR2 YSLEER. The CDR3 has 18 amino acids. Between the trimmed V and J ends, which lost 1 base and 1 base, there was a span of 17 bases. CDR3 protein: CASSQAIMAVGSNQPQHF. In nucleotides, the CDR3 is TGCGCCAGCAGCCAAGCCATAATGGCAGTCGGGAGCAATCAGCCCCAGCATTTT.

The chain uses TRBV4-2 and TRBJ1-2, with TRBD1 matching over 9 bases. CDR3 length: 13 residues. CDR1 and CDR2 from the germline V gene are LGHNA and YNFKEQ. Trimming removed 4 bases from V and 8 bases from J; junction bases left unmatched: 5. The chain's CDR3 is CASSLTGGRGYTF. The CDR3 DNA is TGTGCCAGCAGCCTCACAGGGGGCAGGGGCTACACCTTC.